This T cell receptor beta chain was sequenced in a study of blood T cell repertoires in COVID-19. Study-level information: COVID-19 samples, acute and convalescent, were from the United States, Italy and Spain. T cells, B-cell-depleted T cells, or PBMCs supplied cDNA or gDNA.

V was pared by 3 bases and J by 4 bases, with 12 bases between. This CDR3 comprises 14 residues. The germline V gene encodes CDR1 PRHDT and CDR2 FYEKMQ (reference sequence). Methods used by the authors: The authors estimated nucleated cell counts from reference gene primer amplification. This table comes from immunoSEQ multiplex PCR, and its TCRdb copy is limited to in-frame clones, with some not included. Clone size and the V and J calls come from that table; the DNA yielded D and trimming. The sample has about 62,000 clones, approximately 79% seen once. This clone turned up a few times. This receptor was taken from a woman of 80 years or more with active or convalescent COVID-19. The sequencing sample was made of peripheral blood. This chain joins TRBV13 and TRBJ1-1; D may be TRBD1 (5 bases). The CDR3 DNA follows: TGTGCCAGCAGCTTTTACGGGGGAAGCACTGAAGCTTTCTTT. This codes for CASSFYGGSTEAFF.